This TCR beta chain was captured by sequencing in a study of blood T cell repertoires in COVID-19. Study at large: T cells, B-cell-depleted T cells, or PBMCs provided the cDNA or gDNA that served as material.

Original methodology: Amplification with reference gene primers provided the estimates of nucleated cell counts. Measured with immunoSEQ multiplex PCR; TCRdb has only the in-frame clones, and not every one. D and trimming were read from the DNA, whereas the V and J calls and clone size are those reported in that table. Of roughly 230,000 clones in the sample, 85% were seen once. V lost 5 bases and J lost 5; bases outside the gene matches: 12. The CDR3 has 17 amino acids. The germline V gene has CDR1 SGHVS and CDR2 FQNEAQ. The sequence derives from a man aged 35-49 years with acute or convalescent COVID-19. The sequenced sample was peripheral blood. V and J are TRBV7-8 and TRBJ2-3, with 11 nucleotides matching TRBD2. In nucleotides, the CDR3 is TGTGCCAGCAGCAGATCACTAGCGGGGGCGGGCCTAGATACGCAGTATTTT. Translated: CASSRSLAGAGLDTQYF.